These 29 T cell receptor beta chains were all obtained from the same sample, sequenced in a study of cytomegalovirus exposure and HLA in healthy donors. Amplification used 60 Vbeta primers and 13 Jbeta primers. TCRdb's copy holds only in-frame clones and misses some; the assay was immunoSEQ multiplex PCR. The repertoire holds roughly 140,000 clones, with 60% to 85% as singletons. Input material: PBMCs. The receptors here all came from a man aged 50-59 years in good health and CMV-seropositive.

The genes are TRBV10-3 and TRBJ1-6, with D maybe TRBD1 (5 bases). Deletions cut 0 bases from V and 6 bases from J, with 9 bases between. CDR1 is ENHRY, CDR2 SYGVKD, per germline. This CDR3 has 15 residues. The CDR3, as DNA: TGTGCCATCAGTGAGTCGAAAGGGGTTAATTCACCCCTCCACTTT. It yields the protein CAISESKGVNSPLHF.

This chain links TRBV5-4 with TRBJ2-5; 8 bases align to TRBD2. With 1 base clipped from V and 4 bases from J, the junction kept 6 bases outside the gene matches. Germline V lookup: CDR1 SGHNT, CDR2 YYREEE (reference sequence). The CDR3 totals 15 residues. This CDR3 reads CASSLSTSEGETQYF. The CDR3, as DNA: TGTGCCAGCAGCTTGTCGACTAGCGAGGGAGAGACCCAGTACTTC.

Only one count was recorded for this clone. An end of the junction does not agree with germline; a read error may underlie this. The chain employs TRBV7-9 and TRBJ1-5, with 7 bases matching TRBD1. The CDR3 has 18 residues. Germline assignment: CDR1 SEHNR and CDR2 FQNEAQ (reference sequence). The CDR3 reads CSSSLPSGTDNSNQPQHF. The CDR3 nucleotides are TGTTCCAGCAGCCTCCCCTCTGGGACAGATAATAGCAATCAGCCCCAGCATTTT.

The CDR3 is CASSLIGEANTIYF. CDR3 nucleotide sequence: TGTGCCAGCAGTTTAATAGGGGAAGCCAACACCATATATTTT. This chain joins TRBV27 and TRBJ1-3, with D maybe TRBD1 (5 bases). Between the trimmed V and J ends, which lost 2 bases and 7 bases, there was a span of 12 bases. CDR3 length: 14 residues. From germline, CDR1 is MNHEY and CDR2 SMNVEV (reference sequence).

This chain joins TRBV7-9 and TRBJ1-2; 7 nucleotides align to TRBD1. Germline lookup yields CDR1 SEHNR and CDR2 FQNEAQ (reference sequence). Germline trimming cut 1 base from V and 4 bases from J; bases unmatched to any gene: 3. The length of the CDR3 is 14 residues. The CDR3 DNA sequence: TGTGCCAGCAGCTTAGATCGGGACAGCTATGGCTACACCTTC. This gives the protein CASSLDRDSYGYTF.

The rearrangement links TRBV5-1 to TRBJ1-5; possible D gene TRBD1, 6 bases. Trimming shortened V by 0 bases and J by 5 bases, and 9 bases separated the two germline ends. The CDR3 is 14 residues long. Per germline, CDR1 SGHRS and CDR2 YFSETQ. This chain's CDR3 is CASSLAGVDQPQHF. CDR3 nucleotides: TGCGCCAGCAGCTTGGCAGGGGTTGATCAGCCCCAGCATTTT.

The J gene is TRBJ1-2, the V gene TRBV28, with 9 positions matching TRBD1. With 5 bases clipped from V and 4 bases from J, the junction kept 14 bases outside the gene matches. Germline CDR1 and CDR2: MDHEN and SYDVKM. CDR3 length: 17 residues. Written as DNA, the CDR3 is TGTGCCAGCAGTCCTCTCTCTGACAGGGGGACTGGCTATGGCTACACCTTC. It translates to CASSPLSDRGTGYGYTF.

This chain links TRBV11-2 with TRBJ1-1; perhaps TRBD1 as D (6 bases). The V gene lost 4 bases and the J gene lost 6 bases, with 15 bases spanning the gap. The CDR3 totals 14 residues. CDR1 is SGHAT, CDR2 FQNNGV, per germline. The CDR3, as DNA: TGTGCCAGCAGCTCCTCATTGGGGGCAGCTGAAGCTTTCTTT. Amino acid sequence: CASSSSLGAAEAFF.

J is TRBJ2-7 and V is TRBV7-5; the D segment call TRBD2 is taken from the table without a DNA check. TRBV7-5 is shown as a pseudogene. This CDR3 is built from 16 residues. In DNA, the CDR3 is TGTGCCAGAACTCCATCGGGAAAGCGCAGACCCTACGAGCAGTACTTC. The encoded protein is CARTPSGKRRPYEQYF.

This clone has only one observation. The chain links TRBV28 to TRBJ2-2; D remains unclear. Trimming took 7 bases from V and 7 from J, leaving 22 bases between them. The germline V gene encodes CDR1 MDHEN and CDR2 SYDVKM. The CDR3 is 16 amino acids. The CDR3 sequence: CASNPITYGTVGELFF. The CDR3 region has the DNA TGTGCCAGCAATCCCATCACTTATGGAACAGTCGGGGAGCTGTTTTTT.

A single count supports this clone. The V and J genes are TRBV2 and TRBJ2-1; D may be TRBD2 (7 bases). The CDR3 length is 13 residues. Trimming cost V 4 bases and J 8 bases, with 12 bases left between them. Germline V gene data show CDR1 as SNHLY and CDR2 as FYNNEI. CDR3 sequence reads: CASSAEGGDEQFF. The DNA of the CDR3 is TGTGCCAGCAGTGCTGAGGGGGGGGATGAGCAGTTCTTC.

The chain couples TRBV6-6 to TRBJ2-7; TRBD2 matches 8 bases. Germline CDR1 and CDR2: MNHNY and SVGAGI (reference sequence). This CDR3 is 15 amino acids long. J was trimmed by 6 bases and V by 2 bases; bases with no gene match: 9. This chain's CDR3 is CASSYPTGTSSEQYF. CDR3 in DNA: TGTGCCAGCAGTTACCCTACCGGGACTAGTAGCGAGCAGTACTTC.

The CDR3 bases are TGTGCCAGCAGTTTATCGGGGCTTAAAAACATTCAGTACTTC. Its protein product is CASSLSGLKNIQYF. The chain joins TRBV27 to TRBJ2-4; the D gene is possibly TRBD1 (5 bases). Trimming took 0 bases from V and 4 from J, leaving 7 bases between them. CDR1 is MNHEY and CDR2 is SMNVEV in the germline V gene (reference sequence). There are 14 residues in the CDR3.

The chain joins TRBV28 to TRBJ1-1, with 7 bases that match TRBD1. Per the germline V gene, CDR1 is MDHEN and CDR2 is SYDVKM. The CDR3 sequence is 16 residues long. V dropped 5 bases and J dropped 1; count of bases not matched to a gene: 10. CDR3: CASSQTGLPGNTEAFF. As DNA, the CDR3 is TGTGCCAGCAGTCAGACAGGGCTCCCTGGGAACACTGAAGCTTTCTTT.

The rearrangement uses TRBV28 and TRBJ2-3; 8 nucleotides match TRBD1. The CDR3 is 13 residues long. V trimming: 5 bases; J trimming: 8 bases; junction bases outside the gene matches: 6. The germline gives CDR1 MDHEN, CDR2 SYDVKM. In nucleotides, the CDR3 is TGTGCCAGCAGTCCGACAGGGGATGGTACGCAGTATTTT. Translating gives CASSPTGDGTQYF.

V and J are TRBV6-5 and TRBJ2-5, with 8 bases identical to TRBD2. CDR1 and CDR2 (germline): MNHEY, SVGAGI. V was pared by 6 bases and J by 3 bases, with 6 bases of the junction left unmatched. The CDR3 totals 14 residues. CDR3 DNA sequence: TGTGCCAGCAGAAGGCCGGGACTAGAAGAGACCCAGTACTTC. Amino acid sequence: CASRRPGLEETQYF.

The genes are TRBV6-6 and TRBJ2-7; TRBD1 aligns across 8 bases. With V trimmed by 8 bases and J by 0 bases, 0 bases remained unmatched. CDR3 length equals 12 residues. Looked up from germline, CDR1 is MNHNY and CDR2 is SVGAGI (reference sequence). The CDR3 DNA follows: TGTGCCAGCGGACAGGGCTCCTACGAGCAGTACTTC. It encodes CASGQGSYEQYF.

CDR3 DNA sequence: TGTGCCAGCAGTTTATCGAGGGACAGGACGACCGGGGAGCTGTTTTTT. This gives the protein CASSLSRDRTTGELFF. The chain couples TRBV27 to TRBJ2-2; 8 nucleotides align to TRBD1. Trimming cost V 0 bases and J 5 bases; bases outside gene matches: 5. This CDR3 contains 16 residues. Per the germline V gene, CDR1 is MNHEY and CDR2 is SMNVEV (reference sequence).

The chain links TRBV4-1 to TRBJ2-7; the match to TRBD2 covers 13 bases. Germline CDR1 is MGHRA and CDR2 is YSYEKL. V trimming: 4 bases; J trimming: 4 bases; junction bases outside the gene matches: 4. The CDR3 has 15 amino acids. This chain's CDR3 is CASSLGTSGNYEQYF. CDR3 bases: TGCGCCAGCAGCCTCGGGACTAGCGGGAATTACGAGCAGTACTTC.

V and J are TRBV6-5 and TRBJ2-5, with D maybe TRBD1 (6 bases). The V and J ends lost 6 bases and 2 bases respectively, with 16 bases between them. Per the germline V gene, CDR1 is MNHEY and CDR2 is SVGAGI. There are 15 residues in the CDR3. In DNA, the CDR3 is TGTGCCAGCAGCCCGCTTCGGACAGCACAAGAGACCCAGTACTTC. Translation: CASSPLRTAQETQYF.

This rearrangement joins TRBV19 to TRBJ2-3; 11 nucleotides agree with TRBD1. The CDR3 extends over 14 amino acids. Germline CDR1 reads LNHDA; CDR2 reads SQIVND (reference sequence). The J segment lost 4 bases and the V segment lost 7 bases, leaving 4 bases of the junction unmatched. CDR3 nucleotide sequence: TGTGCCAGTAACCTGGGACAGGGGGCAGATACGCAGTATTTT. Translating it yields CASNLGQGADTQYF.

About this clone itself: Relative to the germline gene, one junction end is altered; a read error may explain this. The gene calls are TRBV7-9 and TRBJ1-1, with 10 bases fitting TRBD1. The CDR3 covers 16 residues. Germline V lookup: CDR1 SEHNR, CDR2 FQNEAQ (reference sequence). The chain's CDR3 is CSSSLSVGQGGSEAFF. In DNA, the CDR3 is TGTTCCAGCAGCTTATCTGTCGGACAGGGGGGATCTGAAGCTTTCTTT.

The J gene is TRBJ1-1, the V gene TRBV7-9; a weak D match, TRBD1 (6 bases). The germline gives CDR1 SEHNR, CDR2 FQNEAQ (reference sequence). Deletions cut 5 bases from V and 0 bases from J, with 10 bases between. The CDR3 is 14 amino acids. In nucleotides, the CDR3 is TGTGCCAGCAGCCAAACAGGGCTGAACACTGAAGCTTTCTTT. Protein: CASSQTGLNTEAFF.

In this sample, this clone turned up a few times. The chain employs TRBV13 and TRBJ2-2; tentative D call: TRBD1 (5 bases). In germline, CDR1 is PRHDT, CDR2 FYEKMQ (reference sequence). This CDR3 spans 14 amino acids. The V end lost 4 bases, the J end lost 6 bases, and 12 bases lay between the germline ends. The chain's CDR3 is CASSSQGAAGELFF. CDR3 sequence (DNA): TGTGCCAGCAGCTCCCAGGGTGCTGCCGGGGAGCTGTTTTTT.

The rearrangement links TRBV27 to TRBJ1-1, with 10 nucleotides matching TRBD1. The J segment lost 2 bases and the V segment lost 5 bases, leaving 2 bases of the junction unmatched. CDR1 MNHEY and CDR2 SMNVEV come from the germline V gene (reference sequence). The CDR3 sequence is 14 residues long. This CDR3 reads CASSTTGGNTEAFF. The DNA for the CDR3 is TGTGCCAGCAGTACGACAGGGGGCAACACTGAAGCTTTCTTT.

V usage is TRBV2 and J usage is TRBJ2-1; 8 bases are shared with TRBD2. The V gene's germline CDR1 is SNHLY and CDR2 FYNNEI. V shed 6 bases and J 7 bases; nucleotides not matched to a gene: 14. This CDR3 comprises 16 residues. CDR3 region: CASSYTRASGFNEQFF. The CDR3 nucleotides are TGTGCCAGCAGCTATACCCGGGCTAGCGGGTTTAATGAGCAGTTCTTC.

V is TRBV30 and J is TRBJ1-2; tentatively, D is TRBD1 (5 bases). The CDR3 is 15 residues long. The germline V and J ends were trimmed by 0 bases and 2 bases, with 13 bases remaining between them. Germline CDR1 and CDR2: GTSNPN and SVGIG (reference sequence). The CDR3 DNA reads as TGTGCCTGGAGTGTAAAAGGGGCTGGGAACTATGGCTACACCTTC. As protein: CAWSVKGAGNYGYTF. The variable domain in full, with the rest retrieved from reference TRBV30 and TRBJ1-2, is SQTIHQWPATLVQPVGSPLSLECTVEGTSNPNLYWYRQAAGRGLQLLFYSVGIGQISSEVPQNLSASRPQDRQFILSSKKLLLSDSGFYLCAWSVKGAGNYGYTFGSGTRLTVV.

The chain uses TRBV2 and TRBJ2-7; no clear D gene. V was trimmed by 8 bases and J by 2 bases, leaving 7 bases between them. The CDR3 extends over 11 amino acids. Per the germline V gene, CDR1 is SNHLY and CDR2 is FYNNEI. As DNA, the CDR3 is TGTGCCAGCGCGGCTACCTACGAGCAGTACTTC. Amino acid sequence: CASAATYEQYF.

The chain is built from TRBV6-1 and TRBJ1-2, with D possibly TRBD1 on 5 matching bases. Germline CDR1 and CDR2: MNHNS and SASEGT. There are 14 residues in the CDR3. V was clipped by 4 bases and J by 6 bases, with 15 bases between them. CDR3 amino acids: CASSVGRVENGYTF. The CDR3 nucleotides read TGTGCCAGCAGTGTCGGCAGGGTAGAGAATGGCTACACCTTC.